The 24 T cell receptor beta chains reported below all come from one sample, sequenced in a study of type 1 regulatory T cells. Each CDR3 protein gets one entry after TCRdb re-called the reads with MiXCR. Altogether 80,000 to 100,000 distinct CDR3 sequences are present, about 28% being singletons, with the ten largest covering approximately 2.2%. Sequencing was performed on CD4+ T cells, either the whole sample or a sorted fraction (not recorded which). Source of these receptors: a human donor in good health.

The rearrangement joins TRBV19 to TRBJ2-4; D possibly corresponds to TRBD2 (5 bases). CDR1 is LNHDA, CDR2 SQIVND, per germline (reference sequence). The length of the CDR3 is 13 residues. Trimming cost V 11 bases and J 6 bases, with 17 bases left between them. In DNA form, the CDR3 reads TGTGCCTCTACCCTTATCGGAGGAAACATTCAGTACTTC. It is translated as CASTLIGGNIQYF. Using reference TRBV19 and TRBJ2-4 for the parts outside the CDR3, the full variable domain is DGGITQSPKYLFRKEGQNVTLSCEQNLNHDAMYWYRQDPGQGLRLIYYSQIVNDFQKGDIAEGYSVSREKKESFPLTVTSAQKNPTAFYLCASTLIGGNIQYFGAGTRLSVL.

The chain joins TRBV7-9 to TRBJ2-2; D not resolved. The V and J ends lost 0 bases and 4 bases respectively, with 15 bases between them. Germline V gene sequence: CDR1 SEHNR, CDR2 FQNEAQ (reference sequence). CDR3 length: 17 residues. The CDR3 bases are TGTGCCAGCAGCTTAGCTCGTCTAGGCCGTGGCACCGGGGAGCTGTTTTTT. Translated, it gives CASSLARLGRGTGELFF.

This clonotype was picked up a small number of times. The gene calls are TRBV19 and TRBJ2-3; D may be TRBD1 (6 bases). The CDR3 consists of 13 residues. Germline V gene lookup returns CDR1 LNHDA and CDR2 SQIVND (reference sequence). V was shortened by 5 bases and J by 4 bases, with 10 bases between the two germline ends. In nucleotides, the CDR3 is TGTGCCAGTAGTCCCCAGGGGCCAGATACGCAGTATTTT. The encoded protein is CASSPQGPDTQYF.

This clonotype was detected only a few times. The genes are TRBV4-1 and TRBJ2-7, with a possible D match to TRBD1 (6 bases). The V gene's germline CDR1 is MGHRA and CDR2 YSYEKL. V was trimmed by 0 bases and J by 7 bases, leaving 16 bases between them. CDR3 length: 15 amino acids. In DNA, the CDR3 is TGCGCCAGCAGCCAAGATTATGGGGGCGCTCGGGAGCAGTACTTC. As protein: CASSQDYGGAREQYF.

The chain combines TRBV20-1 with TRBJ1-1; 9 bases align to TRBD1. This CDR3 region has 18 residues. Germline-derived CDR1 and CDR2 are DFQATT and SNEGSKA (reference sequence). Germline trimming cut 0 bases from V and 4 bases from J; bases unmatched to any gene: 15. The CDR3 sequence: CSARDGRVYDRGFTEAFF. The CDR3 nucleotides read TGCAGTGCTAGAGATGGTCGGGTGTACGACAGGGGGTTCACTGAAGCTTTCTTT.

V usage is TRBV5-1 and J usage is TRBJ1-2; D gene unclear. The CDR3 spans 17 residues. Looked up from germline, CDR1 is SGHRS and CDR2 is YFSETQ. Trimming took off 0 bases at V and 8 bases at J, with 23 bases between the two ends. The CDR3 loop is CASSLGGLRHQIGGYTF. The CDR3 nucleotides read TGCGCCAGCAGCTTGGGTGGATTACGACATCAAATAGGCGGCTACACCTTC.

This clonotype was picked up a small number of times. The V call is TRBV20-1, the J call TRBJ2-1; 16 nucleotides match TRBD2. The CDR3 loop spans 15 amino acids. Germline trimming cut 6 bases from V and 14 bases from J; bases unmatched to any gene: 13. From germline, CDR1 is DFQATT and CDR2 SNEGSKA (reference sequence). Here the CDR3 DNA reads TGCAGTGCCACCCCCGGGACTAGCGGGAGGGATCGTAAGTTCTTC. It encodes CSATPGTSGRDRKFF.

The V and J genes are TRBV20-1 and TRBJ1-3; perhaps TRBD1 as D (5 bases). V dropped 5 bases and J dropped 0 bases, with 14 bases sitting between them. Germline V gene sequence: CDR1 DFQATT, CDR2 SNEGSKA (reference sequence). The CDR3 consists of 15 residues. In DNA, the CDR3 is TGCAGTGCTTTCCGGGACGGAATCTCTGGAAACACCATATATTTT. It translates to CSAFRDGISGNTIYF.

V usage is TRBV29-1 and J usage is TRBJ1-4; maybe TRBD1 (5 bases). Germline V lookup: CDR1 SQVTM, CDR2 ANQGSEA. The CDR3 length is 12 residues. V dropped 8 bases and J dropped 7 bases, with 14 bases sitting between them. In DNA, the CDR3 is TGCAGCATCAGGGTGGGCAGTGAAAAACTGTTTTTT. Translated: CSIRVGSEKLFF. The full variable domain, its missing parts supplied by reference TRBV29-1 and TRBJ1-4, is SAVISQKPSRDICQRGTSLTIQCQVDSQVTMMFWYRQQPGQSLTLIATANQGSEATYESGFVIDKFPISRPNLTFSTLTVSNMSPEDSSIYLCSIRVGSEKLFFGSGTQLSVL.

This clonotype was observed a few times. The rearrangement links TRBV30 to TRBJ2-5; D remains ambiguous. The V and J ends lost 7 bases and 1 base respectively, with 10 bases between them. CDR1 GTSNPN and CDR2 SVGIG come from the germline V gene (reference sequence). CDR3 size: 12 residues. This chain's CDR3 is CASQPFQETQYF. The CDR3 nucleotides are TGTGCCTCCCAACCGTTCCAAGAGACCCAGTACTTC.

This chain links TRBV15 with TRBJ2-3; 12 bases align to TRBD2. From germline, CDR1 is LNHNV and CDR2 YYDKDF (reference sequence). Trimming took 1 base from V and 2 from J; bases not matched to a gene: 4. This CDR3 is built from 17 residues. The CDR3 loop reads CATSRGLAGVFTDTQYF. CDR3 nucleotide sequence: TGTGCCACCAGCAGAGGACTAGCGGGGGTATTCACAGATACGCAGTATTTT.

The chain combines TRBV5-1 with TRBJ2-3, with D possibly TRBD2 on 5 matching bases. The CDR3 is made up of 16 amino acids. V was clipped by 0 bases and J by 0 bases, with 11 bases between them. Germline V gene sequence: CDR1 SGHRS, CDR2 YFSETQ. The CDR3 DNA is TGCGCCAGCAGCTTGGGAGCGGCTGCTAGCACAGATACGCAGTATTTT. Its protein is CASSLGAAASTDTQYF.

CDR3 coding DNA: TGCAGCGTTGAAGGCCTAGCGGGAGGGCCACTACAATACAATGAGCAGTTCTTC. Translation gives CSVEGLAGGPLQYNEQFF. The chain couples TRBV29-1 to TRBJ2-1, with 12 positions matching TRBD2. V trimming: 1 base; J trimming: 4 bases; junction bases outside the gene matches: 11. CDR3 length: 18 residues. Germline values: CDR1 SQVTM, CDR2 ANQGSEA.

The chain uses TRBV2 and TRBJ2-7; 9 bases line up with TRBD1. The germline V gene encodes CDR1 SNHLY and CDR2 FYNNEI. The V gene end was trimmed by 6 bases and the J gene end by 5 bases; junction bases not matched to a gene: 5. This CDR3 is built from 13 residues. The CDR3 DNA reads TGTGCCAGCAGCCGGGACAGGGTCCACGAGCAGTACTTC. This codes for CASSRDRVHEQYF.

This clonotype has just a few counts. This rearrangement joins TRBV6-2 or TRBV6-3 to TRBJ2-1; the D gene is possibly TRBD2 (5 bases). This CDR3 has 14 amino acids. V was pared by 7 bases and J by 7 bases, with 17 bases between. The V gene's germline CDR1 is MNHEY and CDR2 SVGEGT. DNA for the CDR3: TGTGCCAGCACGGAGCGGAGGCCGGGGAATGAGCAGTTCTTC. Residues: CASTERRPGNEQFF.

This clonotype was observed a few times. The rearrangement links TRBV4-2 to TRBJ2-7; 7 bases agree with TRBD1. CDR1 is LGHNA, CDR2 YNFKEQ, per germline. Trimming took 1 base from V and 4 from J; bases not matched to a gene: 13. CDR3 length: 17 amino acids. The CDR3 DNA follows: TGTGCCAGCAGCCAAGCACGAATAGGGGGCGAGGGGTACGAGCAGTACTTC. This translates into CASSQARIGGEGYEQYF.

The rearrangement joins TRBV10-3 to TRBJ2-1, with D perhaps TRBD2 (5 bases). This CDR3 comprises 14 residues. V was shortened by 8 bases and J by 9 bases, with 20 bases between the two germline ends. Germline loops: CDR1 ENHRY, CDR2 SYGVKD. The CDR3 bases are TGTGCCATCTCCGAAGCGAGAGGGCCGAGTGAGCAGTTCTTC. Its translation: CAISEARGPSEQFF.

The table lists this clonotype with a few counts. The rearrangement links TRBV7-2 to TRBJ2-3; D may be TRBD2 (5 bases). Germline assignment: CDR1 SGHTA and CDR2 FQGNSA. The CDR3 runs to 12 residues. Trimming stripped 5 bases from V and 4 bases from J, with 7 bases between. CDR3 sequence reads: CASSQEADTQYF. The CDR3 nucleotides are TGTGCCAGCAGCCAGGAGGCAGATACGCAGTATTTT.

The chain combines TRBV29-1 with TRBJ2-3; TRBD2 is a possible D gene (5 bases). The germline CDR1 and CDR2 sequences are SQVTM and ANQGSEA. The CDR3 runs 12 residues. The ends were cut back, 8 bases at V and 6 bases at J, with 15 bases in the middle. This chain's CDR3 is CSHRPGTDTQYF. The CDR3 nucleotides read TGCAGCCACCGGCCGGGAACTGATACGCAGTATTTT.

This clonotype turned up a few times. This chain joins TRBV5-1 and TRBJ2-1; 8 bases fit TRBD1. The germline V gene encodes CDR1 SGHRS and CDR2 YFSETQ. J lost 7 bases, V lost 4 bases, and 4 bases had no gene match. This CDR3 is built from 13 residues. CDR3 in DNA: TGCGCCAGCAGCCGGGACAGGATGAATGAGCAGTTCTTC. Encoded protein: CASSRDRMNEQFF.

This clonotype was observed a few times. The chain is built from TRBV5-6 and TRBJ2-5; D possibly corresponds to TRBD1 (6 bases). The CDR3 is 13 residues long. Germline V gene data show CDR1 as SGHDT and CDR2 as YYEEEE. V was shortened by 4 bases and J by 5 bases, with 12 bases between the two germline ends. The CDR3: CASSPGALETQYF. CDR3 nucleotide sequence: TGTGCCAGCAGCCCAGGGGCCCTGGAGACCCAGTACTTC.

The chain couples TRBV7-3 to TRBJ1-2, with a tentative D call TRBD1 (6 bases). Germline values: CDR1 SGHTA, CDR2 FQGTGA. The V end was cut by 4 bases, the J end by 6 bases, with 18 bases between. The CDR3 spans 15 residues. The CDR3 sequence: CASSSVWGPRDGYTF. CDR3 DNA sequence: TGTGCCAGCAGCTCAGTCTGGGGGCCAAGGGATGGCTACACCTTC.

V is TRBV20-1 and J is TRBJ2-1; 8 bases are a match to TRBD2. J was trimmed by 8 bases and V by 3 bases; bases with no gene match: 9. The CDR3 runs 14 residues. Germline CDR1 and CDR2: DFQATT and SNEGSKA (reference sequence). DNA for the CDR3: TGCAGTGCTAGGTGGGCGGGAGGTTATGATGAGCAGTTCTTC. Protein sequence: CSARWAGGYDEQFF.

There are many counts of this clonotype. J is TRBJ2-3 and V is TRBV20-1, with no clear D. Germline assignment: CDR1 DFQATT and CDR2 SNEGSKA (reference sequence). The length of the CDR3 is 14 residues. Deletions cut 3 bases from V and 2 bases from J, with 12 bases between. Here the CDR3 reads CSARVLLITDTQYF. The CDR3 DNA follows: TGCAGTGCTAGGGTTCTACTAATCACAGATACGCAGTATTTT.